A selection of T cell receptor beta chains follows, all from one sample in a study of control samples from healthy donors and cancer patients. Generated by immunoSEQ multiplex PCR, the TCRdb table keeps only in-frame clones and is missing some. The table records some 120,000 clones, more than 80% of them present only once. The sequencing input was blood. These receptor sequences come from a man between 18 and 29 years old in good health. Each CDR3 is given with its conserved first and last residue. The D gene is left open where the match is weak. Clone size is shown for a subset of rows, as once, few, many or a class of expanded clone.

NA,TRBV19,TRBJ1-6,NA,TGTGCCAGTAGTATAGGAAAACAGGAGAGGTCACCCCTCCACTTT,CASSIGKQERSPLHF
TRBD2,TRBV7-9,TRBJ2-3,NA,TGTGCCAGCAGCTTAGGCCCTAGCGGGGTAGATACGCAGTATTTT,CASSLGPSGVDTQYF
NA,TRBV18,TRBJ1-4,NA,TGTGCCAGCTCACCATTCAGGCCGCTTAGTGCAACTAATGAAAAACTGTTTTTT,CASSPFRPLSATNEKLFF
NA,TRBV5-1,TRBJ2-5,NA,TGCGCCAGCAAGACTCGGGGCGGGGAGACCCAGTACTTC,CASKTRGGETQYF
NA,TRBV6-4,TRBJ2-1,NA,TGTGCCAGCAGTGACAGGGGAAGCTCCTACAATGAGCAGTTCTTC,CASSDRGSSYNEQFF
NA,TRBV11-2,TRBJ1-4,NA,TGTGCCAGCAGCCCCACCCCAGGCGTCAGTGAAAAACTGTTTTTT,CASSPTPGVSEKLFF
TRBD1,TRBV10-3,TRBJ1-6,NA,TGTGCCATCAGTGTGTCAGGGGGCGATAATTCACCCCTCCACTTT,CAISVSGGDNSPLHF
NA,TRBV19,TRBJ1-6,few,TGTGCCAGTAGTCCGATCGGGGGGGAGCCCCTCCACTTT,CASSPIGGEPLHF
NA,TRBV28,TRBJ1-2,once,TGTGCCAGCTCCGGGGGTGTGATCGCCTATGGCTACACCTTC,CASSGGVIAYGYTF
NA,TRBV30,TRBJ2-3,NA,TGTGCGTATAGCACAGATACGCAGTATTTT,CAYSTDTQYF
NA,TRBV5-1,TRBJ2-6,NA,TGCGCCAGCAAGGCCTCTGGGGCCAACGTCCTGACTTTC,CASKASGANVLTF
TRBD2,TRBV6-6,TRBJ2-1,NA,TGTGCCAGCAGTTCCCATGTAGCGGGAGGGCCGGTTGAGCAGTTCTTC,CASSSHVAGGPVEQFF
TRBD2,TRBV14,TRBJ2-1,NA,TGTGCCAGCAGCCAAGGTCTAGCGGGGGTTCTCAATGAGCAGTTCTTC,CASSQGLAGVLNEQFF
NA,TRBV19,TRBJ1-1,once,TGTGCCAGTAGTATAGGACACAGGACTGAAGCTTTCTTT,CASSIGHRTEAFF
TRBD1,TRBV7-2,TRBJ2-1,few,TGTGCCAGCAGCCTTCCGGGACAGGGGGACAATGAGCAGTTCTTC,CASSLPGQGDNEQFF
NA,TRBV12-5,TRBJ2-3,NA,TGTGCTAGTGGGCCGCAGGGGCCAGATACGCAGTATTTT,CASGPQGPDTQYF
NA,TRBV7-3,TRBJ1-6,NA,TGTGCCAGCAGCTTAACAACGCCGTCTTCACCCCTCCACTTT,CASSLTTPSSPLHF
NA,TRBV7-9,TRBJ1-6,NA,TGTGCCAGCTCCCTGGGGGGGGAGAAACGGTCACCCCTCCACTTT,CASSLGGEKRSPLHF
NA,TRBV14,TRBJ1-1,NA,TGTGCCAGCAGCCAAGTGGCTTTGAACACTGAAGCTTTCTTT,CASSQVALNTEAFF
TRBD1,TRBV19,TRBJ1-2,NA,TGTGCCAGTAGTAGGGGGACAGGGAATGGCGGCTACACCTTC,CASSRGTGNGGYTF
NA,TRBV4-1,TRBJ2-4,NA,TGCGCCAGCAGCCAAGGACGCGCCGGCGAAAACATTCAGTACTTC,CASSQGRAGENIQYF
TRBD2,TRBV27,TRBJ2-1,NA,TGTGCCAGCAGTTTAAGGGGACTAGCGGGACGCAATGAGCAGTTCTTC,CASSLRGLAGRNEQFF
NA,TRBV28,TRBJ1-1,NA,TGTGCCAGCAGTCTAACATCCTCTGGGGCCGAAGCTTTCTTT,CASSLTSSGAEAFF
NA,TRBV7-2,TRBJ2-5,NA,TGTGCCAGCAGCTTAGCGCAAGAGACCCAGTACTTC,CASSLAQETQYF
NA,TRBV5-1,TRBJ2-2,NA,TGCGCCAGCAGCTTGGCACGACCGAACACCGGGGAGCTGTTTTTT,CASSLARPNTGELFF
NA,TRBV5-6,TRBJ1-3,once,TGTGCCAACAGCTTAAGGAGGGGCCTCGCTGGAAACACCATATATTTT,CANSLRRGLAGNTIYF
NA,TRBV19,TRBJ1-1,once,TGTGCCAGTAGTATAGAACGGGGTGGGACTGAAGCTTTCTTT,CASSIERGGTEAFF
NA,TRBV7-3,TRBJ2-5,NA,TGTGCCAGCAGCTTAAGTGGGAGCCAAGAGACCCAGTACTTC,CASSLSGSQETQYF
TRBD2,TRBV7-9,TRBJ2-1,NA,TGTGCCAGCAGACCGGAGCGGGAGTACCCCTACAATGAGCAGTTCTTC,CASRPEREYPYNEQFF
TRBD1,TRBV6-5,TRBJ1-2,NA,TGTGCCAGCAGAATACAGGGGGCGCGGAATGGCTACACCTTC,CASRIQGARNGYTF
NA,TRBV7-3,TRBJ1-2,NA,TGTGCCAGCAGCTTAGACGGGAACTATGGCTACACCTTC,CASSLDGNYGYTF
NA,TRBV9,TRBJ2-2,NA,TGTGCCAGCGCCTCCGCGAACACCGGGGAGCTGTTTTTT,CASASANTGELFF
NA,TRBV7-9,TRBJ1-5,NA,TGTGCCAGCAGCTTAGTGGGGAATCAGCCCCAGCATTTT,CASSLVGNQPQHF
TRBD2,TRBV29-1,TRBJ2-2,NA,TGCAGCGTGCCTAGCGGGAGGGCTGCCGGGGAGCTGTTTTTT,CSVPSGRAAGELFF
TRBD1,TRBV3-1/TRBV3-2,TRBJ1-4,NA,TGTGCCAGCAGCCAATCACAGGGGAGTTATGAAAAACTGTTTTTT,CASSQSQGSYEKLFF
TRBD1,TRBV27,TRBJ1-2,NA,TGTGCCAGCAGTCCGTGGACAGGGGAGGCCTATGGCTACACCTTC,CASSPWTGEAYGYTF
TRBD2,TRBV11-2,TRBJ2-1,NA,TGTGCCAGCACCGTGACTAGCGGGAGCTATGAGCAGTTCTTC,CASTVTSGSYEQFF
NA,TRBV15,TRBJ2-7,NA,TGTGCCACCAGCCCGAGAAAGGGCAGGGGATTTCAATACGAGCAGTACTTC,CATSPRKGRGFQYEQYF
NA,TRBV11-3,TRBJ1-1,NA,TGTGCCAGCAGGGGTGCAGGGGCCCAGAACACTGAAGCTTTCTTT,CASRGAGAQNTEAFF
NA,TRBV5-1,TRBJ2-2,NA,TGCGCCAGCAGCTTGGTCGGCACCGGGGAGCTGTTTTTT,CASSLVGTGELFF
NA,TRBV4-1,TRBJ2-7,once,TGCGCCAGCAGCCAAGTGAACAGGGCATCATACGAGCAGTACTTC,CASSQVNRASYEQYF
TRBD1,TRBV24-1,TRBJ1-5,NA,TGTGCCACCAGTGAGCCCGGGACAGAAAGCAATCAGCCCCAGCATTTT,CATSEPGTESNQPQHF
NA,TRBV27,TRBJ1-5,NA,TGTGCCAGCAGTCCGATGACAAGCAATCAGCCCCAGCATTTT,CASSPMTSNQPQHF
TRBD2,TRBV29-1,TRBJ2-1,NA,TGCAGCGTTAACGGGAGGGCCGGGAATGAGCAGTTCTTC,CSVNGRAGNEQFF
NA,TRBV19,TRBJ1-4,NA,TGTGCCAGTAGTATACAGGGATTGGCCATCTTTGCAACTAATGAAAAACTGTTTTTT,CASSIQGLAIFATNEKLFF
NA,TRBV30,TRBJ2-1,NA,TGTGCCTGGAGTGTACTCGCCTACCCTAGCTCCTACAATGAGCAGTTCTTC,CAWSVLAYPSSYNEQFF
NA,TRBV19,TRBJ1-1,NA,TGTGCCAGTAGTAGCGGCAGGCAAATGAACACTGAAGCTTTCTTT,CASSSGRQMNTEAFF